This T cell receptor (beta chain) derives from a study of T cells in localized non-small cell lung cancer (dated by TCRdb to the early 2020s). Looking at the study overall: Comparing tumors with uninvolved tumor-adjacent lungs, the study looked at the T cell repertoires of a few hundred patients with early-stage NSCLC. The cohort was made up of hundreds of treatment-naive NSCLC patients whose localized lung tumors had been resected. A mean age of around 66 years was recorded for the NSCLC patients, of whom under 150 were male and 90 to 110 were female. General study outcomes and caveats: Because of the exploratory design, TCR variables were selected using unadjusted p-values without false-discovery rate correction. Uninvolved tumor-adjacent lung showed the highest T cell clonality, higher than tumor, which suggests more focused antigenic responses in the uninvolved tumor-adjacent lung. Because multi-region sequencing of the tumors was not done, intratumor heterogeneity could not be ruled out. Higher blood T cell density associated with longer overall survival, while higher adjacent-lung clonality associated with shorter survival. A median of around 62 of the top 100 tumor clones turned up in the paired uninvolved adjacent lung, and roughly 30 of those clones also ranked among the top 100 of that same adjacent lung.

From V the trimming removes 6 bases and from J it removes 6 bases, while the gene matches leave 6 bases of the junction unaccounted for. Its CDR3 holds 13 amino acids, cysteine through phenylalanine. Just the 39-base CDR3 DNA is kept, in frame starting at base 1. According to the germline V gene, CDR1 reads SGDLS and CDR2 reads YYNGEE. TCR beta CDR3 regions were sequenced from DNA using the immunoSEQ Assay. Turning to the authors' computational methods: To compute T cell density, TCR beta template counts were normalized to usable DNA, which was estimated by amplifying housekeeping genes. The preseqR package was used to estimate richness by extrapolating to 400,000 templates for PBMC samples and to 120,000 templates for tissue samples. Clonality was calculated as one minus Pielou's evenness. Tissue-enriched TCRs were identified by differential abundance testing using productive amino-acid clonotypes, minimum total count 5 and alpha 0.1. The Jaccard Index and the Morisita Overlap Index were used to measure repertoire overlap between compartments. GLIPH grouped TCR beta CDR3s together with public tetramer-defined viral CDR3s, and a viral motif had to include at least three viral sequences and also show V-gene enrichment. As stored in TCRdb, this immuneACCESS dataset retains in-frame rearrangements with V and J assigned. A fraction of the clones does not appear; measured against another copy, unresolved V genes explain less than half of the discrepancy, and the remainder lacks a known reason. V and J calls and clone size are copied from that table; D and trimming were computed from the DNA. This sample lists 72,000 or so clones; 86% were detected once. Of the sample, 21% falls within the top ten clones.

This clone has only one observation. No cognate antigen has been identified for it. Base qualities are missing; no much larger clone stands one base away. At diagnosis, peripheral blood, uninvolved tumor-adjacent lung and tumor were collected and were preserved as a mix of fresh-frozen and FFPE material. For TCR repertoire profiling, blood samples were analyzed as peripheral blood mononuclear cells. The sequence links TRBV9 to TRBJ2-1; TRBD2 matches 7 bases in the middle. The clonotype comes from a male donor aged 60 or over with stage III squamous cell lung carcinoma. Source: peripheral blood, taken before any cancer treatment. The CDR3 sequence is CASTAPGGNEQFF. The DNA sequence follows: TGTGCCAGCACCGCGCCGGGGGGCAATGAGCAGTTCTTC.